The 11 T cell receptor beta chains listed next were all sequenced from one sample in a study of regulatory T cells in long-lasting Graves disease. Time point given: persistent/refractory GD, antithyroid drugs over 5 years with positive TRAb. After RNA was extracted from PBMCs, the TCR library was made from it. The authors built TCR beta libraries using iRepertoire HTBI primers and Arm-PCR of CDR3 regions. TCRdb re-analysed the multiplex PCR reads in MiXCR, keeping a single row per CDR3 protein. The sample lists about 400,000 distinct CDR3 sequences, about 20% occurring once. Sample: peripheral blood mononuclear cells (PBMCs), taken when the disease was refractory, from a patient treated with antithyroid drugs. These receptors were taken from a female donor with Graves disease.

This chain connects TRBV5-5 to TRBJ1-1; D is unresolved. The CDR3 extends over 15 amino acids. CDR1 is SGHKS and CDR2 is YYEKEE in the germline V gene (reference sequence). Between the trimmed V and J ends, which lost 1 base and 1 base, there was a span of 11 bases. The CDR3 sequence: CASSLFGMENTEAFF. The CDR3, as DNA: TGTGCCAGCAGCTTGTTCGGGATGGAGAACACTGAAGCTTTCTTT. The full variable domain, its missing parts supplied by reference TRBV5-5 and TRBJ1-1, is DAGVTQSPTHLIKTRGQQVTLRCSPISGHKSVSWYQQVLGQGPQFIFQYYEKEERGRGNFPDRFSARQFPNYSSELNVNALLLGDSALYLCASSLFGMENTEAFFGQGTRLTVV.

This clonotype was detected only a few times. The CDR3 protein is CSARLDRGHEQYF. DNA for the CDR3: TGCAGTGCTAGACTGGACAGGGGGCACGAGCAGTACTTC. The chain joins TRBV20-1 to TRBJ2-7; 11 bases align to TRBD1. The CDR3 is 13 residues long. Trimming took 2 bases from V and 5 from J; bases not matched to a gene: 2. Germline CDR1 and CDR2: DFQATT and SNEGSKA (reference sequence).

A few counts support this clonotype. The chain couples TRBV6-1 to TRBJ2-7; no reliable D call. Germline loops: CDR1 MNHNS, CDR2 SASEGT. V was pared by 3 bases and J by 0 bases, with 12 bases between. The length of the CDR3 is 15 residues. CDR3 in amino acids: CASSDWFGSSYEQYF. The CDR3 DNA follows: TGTGCCAGCAGTGACTGGTTCGGTAGCTCCTACGAGCAGTACTTC.

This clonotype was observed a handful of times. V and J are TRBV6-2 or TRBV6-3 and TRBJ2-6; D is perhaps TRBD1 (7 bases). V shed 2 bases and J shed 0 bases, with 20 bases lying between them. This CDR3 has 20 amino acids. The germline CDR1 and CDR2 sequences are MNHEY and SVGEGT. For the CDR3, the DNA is TGTGCCAGCAGTTACACCTACCGACAGGGACTGGCCTCTGGGGCCAACGTCCTGACTTTC. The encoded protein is CASSYTYRQGLASGANVLTF.

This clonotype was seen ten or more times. In DNA, the CDR3 is TGTGCCACCGCCAGGGTTCAAGAGACCCAGTACTTC. As protein: CATARVQETQYF. The chain combines TRBV10-3 with TRBJ2-5; a possible D gene is TRBD1 (5 bases). V gave up 10 bases and J gave up 2 bases, with 11 bases separating them. The germline V gene encodes CDR1 ENHRY and CDR2 SYGVKD. This CDR3 comprises 12 residues.

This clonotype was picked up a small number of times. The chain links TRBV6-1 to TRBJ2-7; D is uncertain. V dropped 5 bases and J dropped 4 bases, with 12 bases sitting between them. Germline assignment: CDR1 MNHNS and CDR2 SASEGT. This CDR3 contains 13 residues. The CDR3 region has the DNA TGTGCCAGCAGTAACCCCAGGATATACGAGCAGTACTTC. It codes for CASSNPRIYEQYF.

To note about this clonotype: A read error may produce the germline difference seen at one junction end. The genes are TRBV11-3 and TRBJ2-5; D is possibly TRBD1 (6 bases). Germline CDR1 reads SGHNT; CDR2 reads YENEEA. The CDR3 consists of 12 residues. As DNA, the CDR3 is TGTGCCAGCAGCAAAGAGGGGGAGACCCAGCACTTC. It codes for CASSKEGETQHF.

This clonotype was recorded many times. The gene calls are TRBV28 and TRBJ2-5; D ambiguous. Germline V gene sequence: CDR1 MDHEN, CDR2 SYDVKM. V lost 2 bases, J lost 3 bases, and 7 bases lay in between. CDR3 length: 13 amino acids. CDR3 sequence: CASSLHSKETQYF. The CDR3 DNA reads TGTGCCAGCAGTTTACACAGTAAAGAGACCCAGTACTTC. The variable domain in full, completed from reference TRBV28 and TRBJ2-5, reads DVKVTQSSRYLVKRTGEKVFLECVQDMDHENMFWYRQDPGLGLRLIYFSYDVKMKEKGDIPEGYSVSREKKERFSLILESASTNQTSMYLCASSLHSKETQYFGPGTRLLVL.

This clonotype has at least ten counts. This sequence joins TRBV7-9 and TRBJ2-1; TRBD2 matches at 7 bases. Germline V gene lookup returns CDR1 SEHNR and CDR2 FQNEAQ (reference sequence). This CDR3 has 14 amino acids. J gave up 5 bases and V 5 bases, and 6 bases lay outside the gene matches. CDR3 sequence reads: CASSAPGTNNEQFF. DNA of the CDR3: TGTGCCAGCAGCGCCCCCGGGACTAACAATGAGCAGTTCTTC.

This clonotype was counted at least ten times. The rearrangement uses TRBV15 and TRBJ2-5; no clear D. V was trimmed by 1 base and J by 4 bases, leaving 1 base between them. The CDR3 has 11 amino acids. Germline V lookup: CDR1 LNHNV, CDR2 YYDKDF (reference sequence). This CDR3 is CATSRGETQYF. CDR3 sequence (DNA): TGTGCCACCAGCAGAGGAGAGACCCAGTACTTC.

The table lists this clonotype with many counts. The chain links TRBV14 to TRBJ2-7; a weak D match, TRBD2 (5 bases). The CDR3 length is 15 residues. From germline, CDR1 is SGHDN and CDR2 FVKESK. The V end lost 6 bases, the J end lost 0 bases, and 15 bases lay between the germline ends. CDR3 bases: TGTGCCAGCAGACTAAGCGGAATCTCCTCCTACGAGCAGTACTTC. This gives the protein CASRLSGISSYEQYF.